The rows below give T cell receptor beta chains drawn from one sample of a study of blood T cells in healthy people across ages. TCRdb fed the 5' RACE reads into MiXCR, producing one record per CDR3 protein. The sample lists under 750,000 distinct CDR3 sequences, about 45% occurring once. The specimen sequenced was blood. The source of these receptors is a man of 80 years or more in good health. CDR3s include the opening cysteine and the closing phenylalanine or tryptophan. The order of the fields is clone size, V gene, J gene, D gene, CDR3 protein, CDR3 DNA. D genes are given only for firm matches. Rows may omit the clone size; those that give it use once, few, many or a size class.

few	TRBV3-1	TRBJ1-4	NA	CASSPRSFQGEKLFF	TGTGCCAGCAGCCCACGATCGTTCCAGGGGGAAAAACTGTTTTTT
NA	TRBV29-1	TRBJ1-1	NA	CSVGLRSTEAFF	TGCAGCGTGGGGTTGCGATCCACTGAAGCTTTCTTT
few	TRBV15	TRBJ2-1	NA	CATSREILGSNEQFF	TGTGCCACCAGCAGAGAAATACTTGGAAGCAATGAGCAGTTCTTC
few	TRBV7-9	TRBJ2-1	TRBD2	CASSSRGSDYNEQFF	TGTGCCAGCAGCTCGCGGGGGAGCGACTACAATGAGCAGTTCTTC
many	TRBV6-5	TRBJ2-3	NA	CASSYLGDTQYF	TGTGCCAGCAGTTACTTGGGGGATACGCAGTATTTT
NA	TRBV7-2	TRBJ2-1	TRBD1	CASIRTGGRNEQFF	TGTGCCAGCATCCGGACAGGGGGGCGCAATGAGCAGTTCTTC
NA	TRBV7-9	TRBJ1-6	TRBD1	CASSSRTGGRSPLHF	TGTGCCAGCAGCTCGCGGACAGGGGGCAGATCACCCCTCCACTTT
NA	TRBV6-6	TRBJ1-3	NA	CASSGPGGNTIYF	TGTGCCAGCAGCGGTCCCGGGGGAAACACCATATATTTT
once	TRBV13	TRBJ2-7	TRBD2	CASSQRGSGGANEQYF	TGTGCCAGCAGTCAACGAGGTAGCGGGGGGGCAAACGAGCAGTACTTC
NA	TRBV12-3/TRBV12-4	TRBJ1-1	TRBD1	CAISPGQGTVAFF	TGTGCCATCAGTCCCGGACAGGGGACAGTGGCTTTCTTT
NA	TRBV28	TRBJ1-5	NA	CASSFDRRNQPQHF	TGTGCCAGCAGTTTCGATCGGCGCAATCAGCCCCAGCATTTT
NA	TRBV20-1	TRBJ1-4	TRBD1	CSARDQRDRGRLGEKLFF	TGCAGTGCTAGAGATCAGAGGGACAGGGGGCGTTTGGGAGAAAAACTGTTTTTT
few	TRBV4-3	TRBJ2-1	NA	CASSQDRRKYNEQFF	TGCGCCAGCAGCCAAGATCGGCGGAAATATAATGAGCAGTTCTTC
NA	TRBV4-3	TRBJ2-7	NA	CASSQQPSLVGEQYF	TGCGCCAGCAGCCAACAACCGAGCCTCGTCGGTGAGCAGTACTTC
NA	TRBV14	TRBJ2-5	NA	CASSQRRDWGYNEQYF	TGTGCCAGCAGCCAACGCCGGGACTGGGGGTACAATGAGCAGTACTTC
few	TRBV29-1	TRBJ2-1	TRBD2	CSVGVAGDNEQFF	TGCAGCGTTGGGGTAGCGGGGGACAATGAGCAGTTCTTC
NA	TRBV7-2	TRBJ2-7	TRBD2	CANSPKSGGSYEQYF	TGTGCCAACAGCCCAAAAAGCGGGGGATCCTACGAGCAGTACTTC
few	TRBV4-3	TRBJ1-2	TRBD1	CASSQDSRGPSNYGYTF	TGCGCCAGCAGCCAAGATTCCAGGGGGCCCTCTAACTATGGCTACACCTTC
NA	TRBV7-2	TRBJ2-5	TRBD2	CASSYSGSETQYF	TGTGCCAGCAGCTATAGCGGGTCAGAGACCCAGTACTTC
many	TRBV28	TRBJ2-3	NA	CASTGSGTDTQYF	TGTGCCAGCACTGGGTCCGGCACAGATACGCAGTATTTT
NA	TRBV4-2	TRBJ2-3	TRBD2	CASSQDAPSGGYTDTQYF	TGTGCCAGCAGCCAAGATGCACCTAGCGGGGGATACACAGATACGCAGTATTTT
few	TRBV3-1	TRBJ2-3	NA	CASSHRTGGGAQYF	TGTGCCAGCAGCCATCGTACGGGCGGAGGGGCGCAGTATTTT